Listed here are 11 T cell receptor beta chains from one sample, sequenced in a study of blood T cells in healthy people across ages. Then a second PCR, running about 7 to 11 cycles, was carried out with a sample-barcoded 5' primer and a J-beta primer mix. MiXCR, run by TCRdb on the 5' RACE reads, gives a single entry per CDR3 protein. The table lists around 1,000,000 distinct CDR3 sequences, under 30% of them singletons. These data also formed part of another study, on T cells of mothers and their children.

The sample comprised blood. All receptors derive from a girl aged 2 to 10 in good health.

The chain couples TRBV7-2 to TRBJ2-1; possibly TRBD1 or TRBD2 for D (5 bases each). This CDR3 spans 15 amino acids. V was cut by 5 bases and J by 6 bases, with 17 bases left in between. Germline-derived CDR1 and CDR2 are SGHTA and FQGNSA. The CDR3 DNA sequence: TGTGCCAGCAGCCCGGACCCGGCGAGGGGCAATGAGCAGTTCTTC. It is translated as CASSPDPARGNEQFF.

The CDR3 sequence is CASSVKQGVNEKLFF. For the CDR3, the DNA is TGTGCCAGCAGCGTGAAACAGGGAGTTAATGAAAAACTGTTTTTT. The rearrangement links TRBV5-5 to TRBJ1-4; tentative D call: TRBD1 (6 bases). The ends were cut back, 4 bases at V and 4 bases at J, with 14 bases in the middle. This CDR3 comprises 15 residues. Germline loops: CDR1 SGHKS, CDR2 YYEKEE (reference sequence).

J is TRBJ1-1 and V is TRBV4-3, with 9 bases that match TRBD1. CDR3 length equals 16 residues. Germline V CDR1 and CDR2: LGHNA, YSLEER. Germline trimming cut 1 base from V and 0 bases from J; bases unmatched to any gene: 3. CDR3 nucleotide sequence: TGCGCCAGCAGCCAAGGGACAGGGGAACTGAACACTGAAGCTTTCTTT. Its protein product is CASSQGTGELNTEAFF.

This clonotype was observed a few times. One end of the junction varies from germline; a read error may be responsible. The chain couples TRBV19 to TRBJ2-3; TRBD2 agrees at 10 bases. The length of the CDR3 is 15 residues. Germline loops: CDR1 LNHDA, CDR2 SQIVND (reference sequence). The chain's CDR3 is CASTIAGGNTDTQCF. CDR3 DNA sequence: TGTGCCAGTACGATAGCGGGGGGCAACACAGATACGCAGTGTTTT. The variable domain in full, with the rest retrieved from reference TRBV19 and TRBJ2-3, is DGGITQSPKYLFRKEGQNVTLSCEQNLNHDAMYWYRQDPGQGLRLIYYSQIVNDFQKGDIAEGYSVSREKKESFPLTVTSAQKNPTAFYLCASTIAGGNTDTQCFGPGTRLTVL.

The V and J genes are TRBV11-2 and TRBJ1-4; no reliable D call. Looked up from germline, CDR1 is SGHAT and CDR2 is FQNNGV. The CDR3 totals 13 residues. V was trimmed by 2 bases and J by 12 bases, leaving 13 bases between them. The CDR3 bases are TGTGCCAGCAGCTTAACGGGTTGGCAGGAACTGTTTTTT. As protein: CASSLTGWQELFF. Using reference TRBV11-2 and TRBJ1-4 for the parts outside the CDR3, the full variable domain is EAGVAQSPRYKIIEKRQSVAFWCNPISGHATLYWYQQILGQGPKLLIQFQNNGVVDDSQLPKDRFSAERLKGVDSTLKIQPAKLEDSAVYLCASSLTGWQELFFGSGTQLSVL.

Only a few counts were recorded for this clonotype. The CDR3 region has the DNA TGCGCCAGCAGCCAATCCTCGGAGGGCAATCAGCCCCAGCATTTT. As protein: CASSQSSEGNQPQHF. This sequence joins TRBV4-1 and TRBJ1-5, with unresolved D. The germline V and J ends were trimmed by 2 bases and 2 bases, with 10 bases remaining between them. In germline, CDR1 is MGHRA, CDR2 YSYEKL. The CDR3 is 15 residues long.

This clonotype was recorded a few times. V is TRBV27 and J is TRBJ1-1; D not resolved. The germline V gene encodes CDR1 MNHEY and CDR2 SMNVEV (reference sequence). This CDR3 region has 14 residues. Trimming took 2 bases from V and 1 from J, leaving 8 bases between them. Here the CDR3 DNA reads TGTGCCAGCAGTTTAATACCGTCGAACACTGAAGCTTTCTTT. This encodes CASSLIPSNTEAFF.

This CDR3 reads CASSLDRNLGYTF. The CDR3 DNA sequence: TGCGCCAGCAGCCTGGACAGGAACTTGGGCTACACCTTC. The chain uses TRBV5-1 and TRBJ1-2, with 7 bases matching TRBD1. CDR1 and CDR2 from the germline V gene are SGHRS and YFSETQ. After removal of 4 bases from V and 8 bases from J, the junction contained 8 bases not matched to a gene. This CDR3 has 13 amino acids.

V gene TRBV27 combines with J gene TRBJ2-7; D may be TRBD1 or TRBD2 (5 bases each). Trimming took 6 bases from V and 7 from J, leaving 19 bases between them. Germline V lookup: CDR1 MNHEY, CDR2 SMNVEV (reference sequence). The CDR3 totals 14 residues. Here the CDR3 reads CASRENRDDLEQYF. As DNA, the CDR3 is TGTGCCAGCAGGGAAAACCGGGACGACCTAGAGCAGTACTTC.

The chain recombines TRBV7-9 with TRBJ2-5; TRBD1 agrees at 11 bases. Gene TRBJ2-1 matches the end of the DNA better, so the J call may be wrong. Germline V lookup: CDR1 SEHNR, CDR2 FQNEAQ (reference sequence). The CDR3 consists of 16 residues. CDR3 nucleotide sequence: TGTGCCAGCAGCCCCCGGGACAGGGGGAATTCGAATGAGCAGTTCTTC. As protein: CASSPRDRGNSNEQFF.

A single count supports this clonotype. The rearrangement joins TRBV6-2 or TRBV6-3 to TRBJ1-2, with D unresolved. The CDR3 is 13 amino acids. The germline V and J ends were trimmed by 6 bases and 4 bases, with 12 bases remaining between them. CDR1 and CDR2 from the germline V gene are MNHEY and SVGEGT. Written as DNA, the CDR3 is TGTGCCAGCAGCCTGTCCAGTTTCTATGGCTACACCTTC. It translates to CASSLSSFYGYTF.